This TCR beta chain emerged from a study of control samples from healthy donors and cancer patients. This CDR3 spans 19 amino acids. CDR1 is SEHNR, CDR2 FQNEAQ, per germline (reference sequence). V lost 1 base, J lost 5 bases, and 12 bases stayed unmatched. The assay was immunoSEQ multiplex PCR, and TCRdb's table has in-frame clones only and misses some. The data show about 94,000 clones, less than 95% seen once. This TCR came from a woman between 18 and 29 years old in good health. The chain combines TRBV7-9 with TRBJ2-5, with 14 positions matching TRBD2. Material for sequencing was blood. This chain's CDR3 is CASSLEGTSGGADTETQYF. CDR3 nucleotides: TGTGCCAGCAGCTTAGAAGGGACTAGCGGGGGAGCCGACACGGAGACCCAGTACTTC. The full variable domain, rest sourced from reference TRBV7-9 and TRBJ2-5, is DTGVSQNPRHKITKRGQNVTFRCDPISEHNRLYWYRQTLGQGPEFLTYFQNEAQLEKSRLLSDRFSAERPKGSFSTLEIQRTEQGDSAMYLCASSLEGTSGGADTETQYFGPGTRLLVL.